This T cell receptor beta chain is drawn from a study of CD8 T cells in ankylosing spondylitis. General study points: One TCR beta motif, made up of 7 or 8 highly homologous variants, appeared characteristic of ankylosing spondylitis blood. Reportedly, matched ankylosing spondylitis synovial fluid was significantly enriched for disease-linked clones.

The CDR3 has 13 residues. Per the germline V gene, CDR1 is ENHRY and CDR2 is SYGVKD. The V and J ends lost 4 bases and 3 bases respectively, with 7 bases between them. One entry per CDR3 protein, called by TCRdb with MiXCR from the 5' RACE reads. The sample yields about 460,000 distinct CDR3 sequences, less than 6% seen once. This clonotype was seen repeatedly, ten times or more. Antigen specificity is unknown. The clonotype comes from a male donor with ankylosing spondylitis. This chain links TRBV10-3 with TRBJ1-5, with a weak D call TRBD1 (6 bases). Sequencing was carried out using blood, either unsorted or a sorted T cell fraction (not recorded which). CDR3 nucleotides: TGTGCCATCAGTGCAGGGGTCAATCAGCCCCAGCATTTT. It yields the protein CAISAGVNQPQHF.